This T cell receptor (beta chain) stems from a study of spatial heterogeneity in lung cancer. Trimming left V 5 bases short and J 0 bases short, with 7 bases between. The CDR3 has 13 amino acids. The germline gives CDR1 MNHEY, CDR2 SVGAGI. A unique molecular identifier was attached to every TCR cDNA molecule. MiXCR was run by TCRdb on the 5' RACE reads, yielding one entry per CDR3 protein. The sample holds tens of thousands of distinct CDR3 sequences, about 7.6% seen once. Time point described: blood at routine non-recurrence follow-up after resection. Without sorting, whole RNA was sequenced from tumor, nontumor lung or frozen PBMC.

The source of this sequence is a male donor with early-stage non-small cell lung cancer. The chain links TRBV6-5 to TRBJ1-1; D gene ambiguous. Material: PBMCs, obtained at follow-up. The CDR3 sequence is CASSRSMNTEAFF. The CDR3 bases are TGTGCCAGCAGTCGGTCTATGAACACTGAAGCTTTCTTT.